A selection of T cell receptor beta chains follows, all from one sample in a study of blood T cell repertoires in COVID-19. Clones were read by immunoSEQ multiplex PCR, and TCRdb kept only the in-frame ones, dropping some. This sample has about 260,000 clones, with around 80% found just once. Specimen: peripheral blood. These receptors originate from a man aged 60 to 75 with acute or convalescent COVID-19. The CDR3 runs from the conserved cysteine through the conserved F or W. D genes are given only for firm matches. Part of the rows lack a size; the others show once, few, many or a class for expanded clones.

>TRBV19|TRBD1|NA|TRBJ2-1
TGTGCCAGTAGTACTCGGGACAGTATTTACAATGAGCAGTTCTTC
CASSTRDSIYNEQFF
>TRBV9|NA|once|TRBJ2-1
TGTGCCAGCAGCGGGGCTGGGAATGAGCAGTTCTTC
CASSGAGNEQFF
>TRBV4-1|TRBD1|NA|TRBJ1-2
TGCGCCAGCAGCTTGCTCTCCGGGACAGACCATGGCTACACCTTC
CASSLLSGTDHGYTF
>TRBV7-9|NA|NA|TRBJ2-2
TGTGCCAGCAGCCCCCTGGGGGGTGGAACCACCGGGGAGCTGTTTTTT
CASSPLGGGTTGELFF
>TRBV19|TRBD1|NA|TRBJ2-7
TGTGCCAGTAGTAAGTCCGGGACAGTTTCCTACGAGCAGTACTTC
CASSKSGTVSYEQYF
>TRBV6-4|TRBD1|NA|TRBJ1-1
TGTGCCAGCAGTGACTCCACAGGGGGGAACACTGAAGCTTTCTTT
CASSDSTGGNTEAFF
>TRBV5-3|NA|NA|TRBJ2-7
TGTGCCAGAAGCTTGGTTTCAGGGGCCGGGAGGTACGAGCAGTACTTC
CARSLVSGAGRYEQYF
>TRBV3-1/TRBV3-2|NA|NA|TRBJ1-6
TGTGCCAGCACGCGGGGCGGCCCCCCGAATTCACCCCTCCACTTT
CASTRGGPPNSPLHF
>TRBV7-8|NA|NA|TRBJ2-7
TGTGCCAGCAGCCTATTGGGAGTCGAGCAGTACTTC
CASSLLGVEQYF
>TRBV28|NA|NA|TRBJ1-3
TGTGCCAGCAGTTTAGAGGGTACTGGAAACACCATATATTTT
CASSLEGTGNTIYF
>TRBV5-4|TRBD2|NA|TRBJ2-1
TGTGCCAGCAGCTTCCGACTAGCGGCCTCTTTGGATGAGCAGTTCTTC
CASSFRLAASLDEQFF
>TRBV5-1|TRBD1|NA|TRBJ2-7
TGCGCCAGCAGCTCACAGGGGGCTGGCTCCTACGAGCAGTACTTC
CASSSQGAGSYEQYF
>TRBV5-1|NA|NA|TRBJ1-1
TGCGCCAGCAGCTTGGGCCCCATCAGGGAGGGGACTGAAGCTTTCTTT
CASSLGPIREGTEAFF
>TRBV6-5|NA|NA|TRBJ1-6
TGTGCCACCGTGGGGGGGACAACCTATAATTCACCCCTCCACTTT
CATVGGTTYNSPLHF
>TRBV7-8|TRBD2|NA|TRBJ2-7
TGTGCCAGCAGCTCCAATAGCGGGATTAGTTTCTACGAGCAGTACTTC
CASSSNSGISFYEQYF
>TRBV19|NA|NA|TRBJ2-3
TGTGCCAGTAGTATAGGCGGGCGGAGCACAGATACGCAGTATTTT
CASSIGGRSTDTQYF
>TRBV7-3|TRBD1|NA|TRBJ1-1
TGTGCCAGCAGCAAAAGACAGGGGAGCACTGAAGCTTTCTTT
CASSKRQGSTEAFF
>TRBV28|TRBD1|once|TRBJ1-2
TGTGCCAGCAGTCCCTTAGGATCGGACAGGCTGAAAGGCTACACCTTC
CASSPLGSDRLKGYTF
>TRBV3-1/TRBV3-2|NA|NA|TRBJ2-5
TGTGCCAGCAGCCAAAATACGCCCGGGGTTAGGGAGACCCAGTACTTC
CASSQNTPGVRETQYF
>TRBV7-9|NA|NA|TRBJ1-5
TGTGCCAGCAGCCCCCAGGACAGTAATCAGCCCCAGCATTTT
CASSPQDSNQPQHF
>TRBV19|TRBD1|NA|TRBJ1-5
TGTGCCAGTAGTATAGGGACAGGTAAGGATCAGCCCCAGCATTTT
CASSIGTGKDQPQHF
>TRBV20-1|NA|once|TRBJ2-5
TGCAGTGCTAGTGGGGTGAGGTTGCAAGAGACCCAGTACTTC
CSASGVRLQETQYF
>TRBV29-1|TRBD1|NA|TRBJ1-2
TGCAGCGTTGAGGAGACCGGGACAGGGAGTAACTATGGCTACACCTTC
CSVEETGTGSNYGYTF
>TRBV12-3/TRBV12-4|NA|NA|TRBJ2-1
TGTGCCAGCACGGGGGGCGCATACAATGAGCAGTTCTTC
CASTGGAYNEQFF
>TRBV20-1|NA|NA|TRBJ1-2
TGCAGTGCTAGAGAGGCCTTGGGCTACACCTTC
CSAREALGYTF
>TRBV3-1/TRBV3-2|TRBD2|NA|TRBJ2-7
TGTGCCAGCACCAAGTCGCAGGGAGGGTACGAGCAGTACTTC
CASTKSQGGYEQYF
>TRBV19|TRBD1|NA|TRBJ2-7
TGTGCCAGTAGTGCCGGGACAGCCCCATCCTACGAGCAGTACTTC
CASSAGTAPSYEQYF
>TRBV12-3/TRBV12-4|NA|once|TRBJ2-7
TGTGCCAGCAGTCCCACCACTAGTCTCGAGCAGTACTTC
CASSPTTSLEQYF
>TRBV12-3/TRBV12-4|TRBD1|NA|TRBJ1-2
TGTGCCAGCAGCCCCTCAGGGGGCTATGGCTACACCTTC
CASSPSGGYGYTF
>TRBV28|TRBD1|NA|TRBJ1-1
TGTGCCAGCCGGCCCGGGACAGGGGGATACACTGAAGCTTTCTTT
CASRPGTGGYTEAFF
>TRBV27|NA|many|TRBJ2-1
TGTGCCAGCAGTTTGGGAGGGGGGGGATGGAATGAGCAGTTCTTC
CASSLGGGGWNEQFF
>TRBV27|TRBD2|NA|TRBJ2-1
TGTGCCAGCAAGACTAGCTCTAATGAGCAGTTCTTC
CASKTSSNEQFF
>TRBV27|NA|NA|TRBJ2-1
TGTGCCAGCAGTTTACGGGGGGTCCTTAAACAGGGGCAGTTCTTC
CASSLRGVLKQGQFF
>TRBV20-1|TRBD1|NA|TRBJ2-7
TGCAGTGCCAGTACAGGGGTCCTATTCTACGAGCAGTACTTC
CSASTGVLFYEQYF
>TRBV3-1/TRBV3-2|TRBD1|NA|TRBJ1-6
TGTGCCAGCAGCCAAGCTAGACAGGGGGCGAGCTTGGGTTCACCCCTCCACTTT
CASSQARQGASLGSPLHF
>TRBV4-2|NA|NA|TRBJ2-1
TGTGCCAGCAGCCAAGATGAAAAGGGGGGGCCAGGGAATGAGCAGTTCTTC
CASSQDEKGGPGNEQFF
>TRBV6-5|NA|NA|TRBJ1-3
TGTGCCAGCAGTTACGGGGCAGGGTCTGGAAACACCATATATTTT
CASSYGAGSGNTIYF
>TRBV19|NA|NA|TRBJ1-5
TGTGCCAGTAACCTGGGGGGGTCCCACCTATATCAGCCCCAGCATTTT
CASNLGGSHLYQPQHF
>TRBV30|TRBD1|NA|TRBJ2-7
TGTGCCTGGAGCCAACAGGGGATGCCCTCCTCCTACGAGCAGTACTTC
CAWSQQGMPSSYEQYF
>TRBV7-3|NA|few|TRBJ1-2
TGTGCCAGCAGCTTAGGGTCAGGGGTTGGCTACACCTTC
CASSLGSGVGYTF
>TRBV7-2|NA|NA|TRBJ2-2
TGTGCCAGCAGCTTGGGTAACGGACTAAAGTCCCGGGAGCTGTTTTTT
CASSLGNGLKSRELFF
>TRBV4-2|TRBD2|NA|TRBJ2-7
TGTGCCAGCAGCCTCGATGCCGCGGGGGCCTACGAGCAGTACTTC
CASSLDAAGAYEQYF
>TRBV27|NA|NA|TRBJ2-3
TGTGCCAGCAGTGTCCCCGGGACTCAATATACGCAGTATTTT
CASSVPGTQYTQYF
>TRBV5-1|TRBD1|NA|TRBJ2-7
TGCGCCAGCAGCTTGGCGTCTGGGACAGGGTACGAGCAGTACTTC
CASSLASGTGYEQYF